The 13 T cell receptor beta chains reported below all come from one sample, sequenced in a study of cytomegalovirus exposure and HLA in healthy donors. The study ran its PCR with 60 Vbeta and 13 Jbeta primers. TCRdb's table, derived via immunoSEQ multiplex PCR, lists solely in-frame clones and lacks some. The sample records under 150,000 clones, 77% being singletons. The source material was PBMCs. The source is a woman in her 40s in good health and CMV-seronegative.

The V and J genes are TRBV5-8 and TRBJ1-5; 8 nucleotides line up with TRBD1. The trim removed 4 bases at V and 2 bases at J, leaving 11 bases unmatched. This CDR3 contains 17 residues. In germline, CDR1 is SGHTS, CDR2 YDEGEE. The CDR3 spells CASSPGFLGQGNQPQHF. The DNA for the CDR3 is TGTGCCAGCAGCCCGGGGTTCTTGGGACAGGGCAATCAGCCCCAGCATTTT.

The CDR3 nucleotides are TGCGCCAGCAGCTTGGGCGGCGCCACTCAAGAGACCCAGTACTTC. This translates into CASSLGGATQETQYF. The gene calls are TRBV5-1 and TRBJ2-5; the D is unclear. CDR3 length equals 15 residues. The V gene lost 0 bases and the J gene lost 2 bases, with 11 bases spanning the gap. Germline loops: CDR1 SGHRS, CDR2 YFSETQ.

The rearrangement joins TRBV13 to TRBJ2-5, with 8 bases that match TRBD2. The CDR3 runs to 17 residues. The V gene end was trimmed by 4 bases and the J gene end by 4 bases; junction bases not matched to a gene: 14. Germline V gene lookup returns CDR1 PRHDT and CDR2 FYEKMQ (reference sequence). The CDR3 sequence: CASSSKGLAIVRETQYF. The CDR3 DNA reads TGTGCCAGCAGCTCCAAAGGACTAGCAATCGTACGAGAGACCCAGTACTTC.

The chain carries TRBV7-6 and TRBJ1-2; weak D call: TRBD1 (6 bases). In germline, CDR1 is SGHVS, CDR2 FNYEAQ. The CDR3 spans 16 residues. Trimming cost V 1 base and J 5 bases, with 17 bases left between them. The CDR3 protein is CASSLDPQTGKYGYTF. In DNA, the CDR3 is TGTGCCAGCAGCTTAGACCCCCAGACAGGAAAGTATGGCTACACCTTC.

The CDR3 sequence is CASRQSGQGSYEQYF. DNA for the CDR3: TGTGCCAGCAGACAATCGGGACAGGGATCCTACGAGCAGTACTTC. The gene calls are TRBV27 and TRBJ2-7, with 9 positions matching TRBD1. CDR1 is MNHEY and CDR2 is SMNVEV in the germline V gene (reference sequence). The trim removed 6 bases at V and 1 base at J, leaving 7 bases unmatched. The CDR3 sequence is 15 residues long.

The CDR3 region has the DNA TGCGCCAGCAGCCAAGAACCTCCGGGAGGACAAACCGGGGAGCTGTTTTTT. This translates into CASSQEPPGGQTGELFF. The chain carries TRBV4-3 and TRBJ2-2, with TRBD2 matching 7 bases. V lost 0 bases and J lost 5; bases outside the gene matches: 9. CDR3 length: 17 residues. Germline V gene data show CDR1 as LGHNA and CDR2 as YSLEER.

The chain joins TRBV27 to TRBJ2-6; D is uncertain. V was pared by 4 bases and J by 4 bases, with 5 bases between. Germline CDR1 is MNHEY and CDR2 is SMNVEV (reference sequence). CDR3 length: 13 amino acids. CDR3: CASSSQGANVLTF. The DNA for the CDR3 is TGTGCCAGCAGTTCCCAGGGGGCCAACGTCCTGACTTTC.

This clone was counted a single time. This chain connects TRBV19 to TRBJ2-2; D is possibly TRBD1 (6 bases). The germline V gene has CDR1 LNHDA and CDR2 SQIVND (reference sequence). The CDR3 runs to 14 residues. V dropped 5 bases and J dropped 7 bases, with 14 bases sitting between them. CDR3 nucleotide sequence: TGTGCCAGTAGTGGGGGCCCATACGTCGGGGAGCTGTTTTTT. Its translation is CASSGGPYVGELFF. The variable domain in full, completed from reference TRBV19 and TRBJ2-2, reads DGGITQSPKYLFRKEGQNVTLSCEQNLNHDAMYWYRQDPGQGLRLIYYSQIVNDFQKGDIAEGYSVSREKKESFPLTVTSAQKNPTAFYLCASSGGPYVGELFFGEGSRLTVL.

The chain uses TRBV5-1 and TRBJ2-2; D unclear. V lost 0 bases, J lost 6 bases, and 9 bases lay in between. Per germline, CDR1 SGHRS and CDR2 YFSETQ. There are 14 residues in the CDR3. The CDR3 region has the DNA TGCGCCAGCAGCTTGGAACGGGTTGCCGGGGAGCTGTTTTTT. It yields the protein CASSLERVAGELFF.

The rearrangement links TRBV6-5 to TRBJ1-2; weak D call: TRBD1 (6 bases). This CDR3 is 14 amino acids long. Germline assignment: CDR1 MNHEY and CDR2 SVGAGI. V lost 5 bases to trimming and J lost 4 bases, with 14 bases between them. The DNA of the CDR3 is TGTGCCAGCAGTGGGCTACAGGGCGGCTATGGCTACACCTTC. As protein: CASSGLQGGYGYTF.

The chain is built from TRBV4-2 and TRBJ1-1; TRBD1 aligns across 7 bases. CDR3 length equals 15 residues. J was trimmed by 5 bases and V by 4 bases; bases with no gene match: 10. The germline CDR1 and CDR2 sequences are LGHNA and YNFKEQ. The DNA for the CDR3 is TGTGCCAGCAGCCCGTCCCGGGTACAGGGGACTGAAGCTTTCTTT. Protein sequence: CASSPSRVQGTEAFF.

This sequence joins TRBV28 and TRBJ2-7; 8 nucleotides match TRBD1. The germline V gene encodes CDR1 MDHEN and CDR2 SYDVKM. This CDR3 region has 13 residues. V trimming: 4 bases; J trimming: 6 bases; junction bases outside the gene matches: 5. CDR3 nucleotide sequence: TGTGCCAGCAGTTGGACAGGGAGGACCGAGCAGTACTTC. It codes for CASSWTGRTEQYF.

The chain couples TRBV5-1 to TRBJ2-1; TRBD2 matches 7 bases. With V trimmed by 0 bases and J by 7 bases, 7 bases remained unmatched. The CDR3 runs to 15 residues. CDR1 and CDR2 from the germline V gene are SGHRS and YFSETQ. CDR3 amino acids: CASSLGGRGVNEQFF. CDR3 bases: TGCGCCAGCAGCTTGGGTGGTCGGGGGGTAAATGAGCAGTTCTTC.